Following are 17 T cell receptor beta chains from one sample sequenced in a study of patients and donors after allogeneic stem cell transplantation. TCRdb recomputed calls from the RT-PCR reads with MiXCR, one row per CDR3 protein. Of roughly 960,000 distinct CDR3 sequences in the sample, roughly 17% are singletons; the top ten hold 5% to 7.5%. The sequenced sample consisted of blood, either unsorted or a sorted T cell fraction (not recorded which). The receptor source for this set is a human donor who was either an allogeneic HSCT recipient or a stem cell or donor lymphocyte infusion donor (not recorded which). It is not recorded whose cells these are; they may come from a transplant donor.

The table lists this clonotype with a few counts. This chain uses TRBV12-5 with TRBJ1-5; perhaps TRBD1 as D (6 bases). CDR3 size: 15 residues. Looked up from germline, CDR1 is LGHNT and CDR2 is FRNRAP. V lost 0 bases, J lost 4 bases, and 10 bases lay in between. CDR3 sequence reads: CASGLVRQANQPQHF. DNA for the CDR3: TGTGCTAGTGGTTTGGTCCGACAGGCTAATCAGCCCCAGCATTTT.

This clonotype was observed many times. The rearrangement joins TRBV12-3 or TRBV12-4 to TRBJ1-3, with D perhaps matching TRBD1 (6 bases). This CDR3 is 14 amino acids long. V lost 10 bases and J lost 2, with 15 bases in between. The CDR3 is CATLKWGPGNTIYF. DNA of the CDR3: TGTGCCACCTTAAAGTGGGGGCCTGGAAACACCATATATTTT.

The rearrangement links TRBV3-1 to TRBJ2-7, with D unresolved. Germline V gene sequence: CDR1 LGHDT, CDR2 YNNKEL (reference sequence). The CDR3 length is 12 residues. V lost 0 bases, J lost 9 bases, and 9 bases lay in between. The CDR3 is CASSQDPVVQYF. The CDR3 coding sequence is TGTGCCAGCAGCCAAGATCCTGTGGTGCAGTACTTC.

The table lists this clonotype with a few counts. This sequence joins TRBV15 and TRBJ2-4; no clear D gene. V was clipped by 0 bases and J by 7 bases, with 22 bases between them. The germline V gene has CDR1 LNHNV and CDR2 YYDKDF (reference sequence). The CDR3 contains 18 residues. Here the CDR3 DNA reads TGTGCCACCAGCAGAGAGGTTGGTGGTCAGGCCCGGCGGAACATTCAGTACTTC. Translation gives CATSREVGGQARRNIQYF.

This clonotype turned up a few times. CDR3 loop: CSSEGVGLTEAFF. The CDR3, as DNA: TGCAGCTCGGAGGGGGTGGGGCTGACTGAAGCTTTCTTT. This rearrangement joins TRBV29-1 to TRBJ1-1, with a possible D match to TRBD1 (6 bases). Per germline, CDR1 SQVTM and CDR2 ANQGSEA. This CDR3 is 13 amino acids long. The V and J ends lost 8 bases and 5 bases respectively, with 18 bases between them.

This clonotype was seen just once. J is TRBJ2-2 and V is TRBV12-3 or TRBV12-4; a weak D match, TRBD1 (6 bases). The CDR3 is made up of 16 amino acids. Deletions cut 4 bases from V and 6 bases from J, with 18 bases between. CDR3 protein: CASSSPLQGLAGELFF. The CDR3 nucleotides read TGTGCCAGCAGTTCACCATTACAGGGCTTAGCCGGGGAGCTGTTTTTT.

The sample holds many counts of this clonotype. The rearrangement links TRBV12-3 or TRBV12-4 to TRBJ2-7, with TRBD1 matching 10 bases. This CDR3 region has 18 residues. The V gene end was trimmed by 0 bases and the J gene end by 2 bases; junction bases not matched to a gene: 10. CDR3 region: CASSLAGTGALSTYEQYF. The DNA for the CDR3 is TGTGCCAGCAGTTTAGCCGGGACAGGGGCCCTTTCCACCTACGAGCAGTACTTC.

This clonotype has a single count. The rearrangement links TRBV6-5 to TRBJ1-5, with 7 bases lining up with TRBD1. Germline loops: CDR1 MNHEY, CDR2 SVGAGI. The CDR3 runs 16 residues. Trimming took 4 bases from V and 4 from J; bases not matched to a gene: 10. In nucleotides, the CDR3 is TGTGCCAGCAGTTCCGACAGGGTCAGGTCGAATCAGCCCCAGCATTTT. As protein: CASSSDRVRSNQPQHF.

V is TRBV15 and J is TRBJ2-7; D unresolved. Germline V gene sequence: CDR1 LNHNV, CDR2 YYDKDF (reference sequence). Trimming took off 3 bases at V and 6 bases at J, with 9 bases between the two ends. The length of the CDR3 is 12 residues. In DNA form, the CDR3 reads TGTGCCACCAGCAGCCTGCTTTCCGAGCAGTACTTC. Protein: CATSSLLSEQYF.

The chain employs TRBV5-8 and TRBJ1-4; 11 bases are a match to TRBD1. The trim removed 4 bases at V and 7 bases at J, leaving 6 bases unmatched. The CDR3 runs 15 residues. CDR1 SGHTS and CDR2 YDEGEE come from the germline V gene. The chain's CDR3 is CASSVRTGGTEKLFF. The CDR3 DNA reads TGTGCCAGCAGCGTGAGGACAGGGGGCACTGAAAAACTGTTTTTT.

This clonotype has just a few counts. V is TRBV7-8 and J is TRBJ1-2; D is unclear. Trimming shortened V by 3 bases and J by 4 bases, and 12 bases separated the two germline ends. This CDR3 spans 14 amino acids. Germline CDR1 and CDR2: SGHVS and FQNEAQ. This chain's CDR3 is CASSFGDSTYGYTF. CDR3 coding DNA: TGTGCCAGCAGCTTTGGTGACTCAACCTATGGCTACACCTTC.

In this sample, this clonotype turned up a few times. V gene TRBV2 combines with J gene TRBJ2-3, with TRBD2 identical over 7 bases. The CDR3 has 15 residues. V shed 7 bases and J 1 base; nucleotides not matched to a gene: 8. Per germline, CDR1 SNHLY and CDR2 FYNNEI. The CDR3 coding sequence is TGTGCCAGCAACTGGCGGGAGCGTGGCACAGATACGCAGTATTTT. Its translation: CASNWRERGTDTQYF. Based on the CDR3 plus reference TRBV2 and TRBJ2-3, the full variable domain is EPEVTQTPSHQVTQMGQEVILRCVPISNHLYFYWYRQILGQKVEFLVSFYNNEISEKSEIFDDQFSVERPDGSNFTLKIRSTKLEDSAMYFCASNWRERGTDTQYFGPGTRLTVL.

V and J are TRBV15 and TRBJ1-3; D is ambiguous. CDR1 LNHNV and CDR2 YYDKDF come from the germline V gene (reference sequence). Trimming left V 9 bases short and J 0 bases short, with 6 bases between. The CDR3 loop spans 12 amino acids. CDR3 region: CATASSGNTIYF. DNA of the CDR3: TGTGCCACAGCGTCCTCTGGAAACACCATATATTTT.

This clonotype was seen only a few times. This chain uses TRBV4-1 with TRBJ2-3, with D perhaps being TRBD1 or TRBD2 (6 bases each). Germline V gene sequence: CDR1 MGHRA, CDR2 YSYEKL. The V end lost 2 bases, the J end lost 0 bases, and 12 bases lay between the germline ends. The CDR3 spans 16 residues. CDR3 residues: CASSQKGGRSTDTQYF. The CDR3 nucleotides read TGCGCCAGCAGCCAAAAGGGGGGCCGAAGCACAGATACGCAGTATTTT.

This clonotype was observed a single time. The chain employs TRBV24-1 and TRBJ2-5; 10 bases match TRBD1. V lost 4 bases to trimming and J lost 3 bases; unmatched junction nucleotides: 4. The CDR3 spans 15 residues. The germline gives CDR1 KGHDR, CDR2 SFDVKD. CDR3 region: CATSDAGQGKETQYF. The CDR3 region has the DNA TGTGCCACCAGTGACGCGGGACAGGGGAAAGAGACCCAGTACTTC.

The sample holds a few counts of this clonotype. The V and J genes are TRBV20-1 and TRBJ2-3; D is ambiguous. Germline loops: CDR1 DFQATT, CDR2 SNEGSKA (reference sequence). V was pared by 5 bases and J by 3 bases, with 9 bases between. The length of the CDR3 is 12 residues. CDR3 bases: TGCAGTGCTGCAGTGGGTACAGATACGCAGTATTTT. As protein: CSAAVGTDTQYF.

This chain connects TRBV7-8 to TRBJ2-3; TRBD1 agrees at 12 bases. V lost 5 bases and J lost 4; bases outside the gene matches: 7. CDR3 size: 16 residues. Germline CDR1 SGHVS, CDR2 FQNEAQ. CDR3 protein: CASSQRDRGRPDTQYF. The CDR3 nucleotides are TGTGCCAGCAGCCAACGGGACAGGGGGCGCCCAGATACGCAGTATTTT.